Each of the 12 T cell receptor beta chains below was sequenced from the same sample in a study of response to subunit inactivated influenza vaccine. TCRdb re-derived calls from the RT-PCR reads in MiXCR, one entry per CDR3 protein. The sample carries about 620,000 distinct CDR3 sequences, about 11% recorded once. In addition, the sample was reused for a study of T cells expressing NK-cell markers. That work adds: Synthesis of TCR beta cDNA relied on 5'RACE template switching carrying UMIs.

This specimen was PBMCs from blood, taken on the day of vaccination. Receptors originate from a man aged 45 to 65 who received an inactivated influenza vaccine.

V usage is TRBV20-1 and J usage is TRBJ2-7; 8 positions match TRBD1. V was pared by 0 bases and J by 4 bases, with 8 bases of the junction left unmatched. The CDR3 is 15 residues long. CDR1 is DFQATT and CDR2 is SNEGSKA in the germline V gene (reference sequence). The CDR3 here is CSARDRTGRSYEQYF. The CDR3 nucleotides read TGCAGTGCTAGAGATAGGACAGGGAGGTCATACGAGCAGTACTTC.

This clonotype was picked up many times. The chain links TRBV7-9 to TRBJ2-1; 9 nucleotides match TRBD2. Unmatched junction bases numbered 15, after V lost 8 bases and J lost 4 bases. CDR3 size: 17 residues. Germline V gives CDR1 SEHNR, CDR2 FQNEAQ (reference sequence). The CDR3: CASSGAGGPGSYNEQFF. The CDR3, as DNA: TGTGCCAGCTCTGGAGCGGGGGGCCCGGGCTCTTACAATGAGCAGTTCTTC.

The CDR3 sequence: CASSLVGGGHYNEQFF. As DNA, the CDR3 is TGTGCCAGCAGCTTAGTTGGCGGGGGGCACTACAATGAGCAGTTCTTC. The V call is TRBV7-2, the J call TRBJ2-1; TRBD2 agrees at 8 bases. V shed 1 base and J 3 bases; nucleotides not matched to a gene: 5. The germline V gene has CDR1 SGHTA and CDR2 FQGNSA. The CDR3 runs to 16 residues.

This clonotype was observed a few times. The V and J genes are TRBV28 and TRBJ2-7, with D possibly TRBD1 on 6 matching bases. Germline CDR1 reads MDHEN; CDR2 reads SYDVKM. The CDR3 consists of 11 residues. Here the CDR3 reads CATKQGYEQYF. The CDR3 DNA reads TGTGCTACCAAACAGGGCTACGAGCAGTACTTC.

This clonotype appeared many times. The J gene is TRBJ2-5, the V gene TRBV12-3 or TRBV12-4; perhaps TRBD1 as D (6 bases). This CDR3 contains 14 residues. V dropped 2 bases and J dropped 4 bases, with 11 bases sitting between them. In DNA, the CDR3 is TGTGCCAGCAGTTTAACAGGGATCCCAGAGACCCAGTACTTC. Its protein is CASSLTGIPETQYF.

This clonotype has a single count. The rearrangement links TRBV6-2 or TRBV6-3 to TRBJ2-7, with 7 bases identical to TRBD2. CDR1 is MNHEY and CDR2 is SVGEGT in the germline V gene. V trimming: 6 bases; J trimming: 4 bases; junction bases outside the gene matches: 15. The CDR3 covers 16 residues. This chain's CDR3 is CASRGTSAPEVYEQYF. The CDR3 DNA reads TGTGCCAGCAGGGGTACTAGCGCCCCGGAGGTGTACGAGCAGTACTTC.

This clonotype was picked up a small number of times. J is TRBJ2-2 and V is TRBV7-9, with D possibly being TRBD1 (6 bases). In germline, CDR1 is SEHNR, CDR2 FQNEAQ (reference sequence). Trimming left V 5 bases short and J 6 bases short, with 13 bases between. CDR3 length: 14 residues. The CDR3 loop is CASSQGSHAGELFF. CDR3 DNA sequence: TGTGCCAGCAGCCAGGGGAGCCATGCCGGGGAGCTGTTTTTT.

V is TRBV11-3 and J is TRBJ1-5; TRBD1 matches 8 bases. The CDR3 is made up of 14 amino acids. The germline CDR1 and CDR2 sequences are SGHNT and YENEEA. Trimming took 5 bases from V and 6 from J; bases not matched to a gene: 6. Here the CDR3 reads CASSPPQGAQPQHF. The CDR3 bases are TGTGCCAGCAGCCCTCCGCAGGGGGCTCAGCCCCAGCATTTT.

This chain uses TRBV28 with TRBJ2-6; possibly TRBD2 for D (5 bases). This CDR3 spans 16 amino acids. V gave up 3 bases and J gave up 0 bases, with 9 bases separating them. CDR1 MDHEN and CDR2 SYDVKM come from the germline V gene. This CDR3 reads CASSFPGSSGANVLTF. In DNA form, the CDR3 reads TGTGCCAGCAGTTTCCCGGGAAGCTCTGGGGCCAACGTCCTGACTTTC.

This chain uses TRBV20-1 with TRBJ2-5; 11 positions agree with TRBD1. The CDR3 extends over 14 amino acids. Per the germline V gene, CDR1 is DFQATT and CDR2 is SNEGSKA (reference sequence). Germline trimming cut 1 base from V and 4 bases from J; bases unmatched to any gene: 2. CDR3 protein: CSARGTGGRETQYF. CDR3 DNA: TGCAGTGCTAGAGGGACAGGGGGCCGAGAGACCCAGTACTTC.

The rearrangement joins TRBV11-2 to TRBJ1-1, with D uncertain. Germline V CDR1 and CDR2: SGHAT, FQNNGV. Trimming pared 7 bases from V and 0 bases from J, leaving 18 bases between. The CDR3 totals 16 residues. The CDR3 protein is CASTFTYSSMNTEAFF. Written as DNA, the CDR3 is TGTGCCAGCACCTTTACGTACAGCTCAATGAACACTGAAGCTTTCTTT.

V gene TRBV11-2 combines with J gene TRBJ2-7; 12 bases line up with TRBD2. Germline values: CDR1 SGHAT, CDR2 FQNNGV. CDR3 length: 17 amino acids. Losses at the gene ends were 3 bases for V and 1 base for J; bases not matched to a gene: 7. CDR3 sequence reads: CASSLTSGRGTSYEQYF. The CDR3 DNA is TGTGCCAGCAGCTTGACTAGCGGGAGAGGTACATCCTACGAGCAGTACTTC. Complete variable domain (other parts from reference TRBV11-2 and TRBJ2-7): EAGVAQSPRYKIIEKRQSVAFWCNPISGHATLYWYQQILGQGPKLLIQFQNNGVVDDSQLPKDRFSAERLKGVDSTLKIQPAKLEDSAVYLCASSLTSGRGTSYEQYFGPGTRLTVT.